The sample holds one count of the clone carrying this T cell receptor (beta chain). Sequencing was performed with immunoSEQ multiplex PCR; in TCRdb, only in-frame clones are kept and a portion is missing. The table has about 55,000 clones, roughly 86% seen once. The CDR3 runs 12 residues. V shed 6 bases and J shed 1 base, with 6 bases lying between them. Germline V gene data show CDR1 as MNHEY and CDR2 as SVGAGI. The data were taken from a study of blood T cell repertoires in COVID-19. Study at large: Sources were T cells, B-cell-depleted T cells, or PBMCs; the material itself was cDNA or gDNA.

This sequence originates from a man in his 60s with active COVID-19. Source material: peripheral blood. This rearrangement joins TRBV6-5 to TRBJ1-2; D not certain. CDR3 sequence (DNA): TGTGCCAGCAGGAGCATTAACTATGGCTACACCTTC. It encodes CASRSINYGYTF.